This T cell receptor (beta chain) was captured by sequencing in a study of cytomegalovirus exposure and HLA in healthy donors. The overall study: Of some 400 genotyped donors, around 86% grouped in the Caucasian-associated ancestry cluster.

There are a few counts of this clone. The target antigen is unknown. Vbeta (60) and Jbeta (13) primers were used in the PCR. Measured with immunoSEQ multiplex PCR; TCRdb has only the in-frame clones, and not every one. The table includes some 170,000 clones, about four fifths detected once. Study-level results: From TCR beta sequences, most subjects' HLA-A and HLA-B alleles were reportedly predicted accurately. Usually a TCR sequence was rare, but some public TCRs were found in many donors.

The CDR3 extends over 13 amino acids. With 3 bases removed from V and 6 bases from J, the gap between germline ends came to 12 bases. The germline gives CDR1 SGHRS, CDR2 YFSETQ. The V gene is TRBV5-1, the J gene TRBJ1-1, with a possible D match to TRBD1 (6 bases). This TCR was recovered from a woman under 30 in good health and CMV-seropositive. The source material was PBMCs. The CDR3 coding sequence is TGCGCCAGCAGCTACGGGACAACATCTGAAGCTTTCTTT. It codes for CASSYGTTSEAFF.